This T cell receptor beta chain was observed in a study of T cell responses to AZD1222 COVID-19 vaccine (dated by TCRdb to the early 2020s). Describing the broader study: TCR sequencing was performed for some 250 trial participants, of whom 200 to 220 were given two doses of AZD1222 and approximately 25 were given two doses of MenACWY control vaccine. Trial participants were enrolled by age into 18-55, 56-69 and 70-plus year subgroups, with 148, 28 and 57 TCR-sequenced participants respectively.

To note about this clone: It has no known antigen specificity. No per-base quality is available; no much larger clone lies one base away.

The time point label, as the study defines it: about 28 days (+/-7) after the second vaccine dose. Because spike-specific TCR depth and breadth did not differ between the two schedules, AZD1222 recipients who got a second dose at roughly 4 weeks were pooled with those who got a second dose at roughly 12 weeks. Vaccinee samples were obtained from the UK trials COV001 and COV002, which included a single-blind randomized controlled phase 2/3 trial of AZD1222 (ChAdOx1 nCoV-19) in healthy adults. Trial participant PBMC samples were collected at day 0 and day 28 after the second dose for TCRbeta chain sequencing. The full study reports these points: The whole spike protein was spanned by vaccine-associated CD4 TCRs, and dominant responses were seen in regions 160-218 and 743-854. After two AZD1222 doses, spike-specific TCR breadth and depth were significantly higher than at day 0 and than in MenACWY recipients. Conclusions about previously exposed vaccinees are limited, since just five to seven AZD1222 recipients were seropositive for SARS-CoV-2 at baseline. Because no day 14 peak-response samples were available, the repertoires could be characterized only after the peak T cell response. The 56-69-year group was small, and its depth increase did not reach significance, likely because of low power. Participants were mostly white British and included more females than males, and it was suggested by the authors that clonal diversity may have been underestimated. Nearly half of unique spike-specific TCRs reportedly recognized epitopes outside regions mutated in the B.1.351 and B.1.1.7 variants.

V was cut back by 5 bases and J by 4 bases, leaving a gap of 16 bases between them. The germline V gene provides CDR1 SGDLS and CDR2 YYNGEE. The CDR3, cysteine through phenylalanine, is 15 amino acids long. CDR3 DNA is the only sequence kept; it has 45 bases, read in frame from the first base. The CDR3 regions of human TCRbeta chains were analyzed by immunosequencing. On the study's bioinformatics: TCRs in the repertoires were matched against a reference library of SARS-CoV-2-specific TCRs that had been generated with the MIRA antigen-specificity platform. Breadth was defined as the fraction of unique TCRs that were SARS-CoV-2-associated, and depth was defined as the fraction of total T cells that were SARS-CoV-2-associated. Using the MIRA data, each spike-specific TCR was mapped to the spike region that the TCR reacts to and placed in a CD4 or CD8 class. Log10-transformed breadth and depth values were compared by one-way ANOVA with Sidak's multiple comparisons tests. TCRdb stores this immuneACCESS table with in-frame sequences only. Part of the clones is absent; in the studies checked, under half of the shortfall reflects unresolved V genes, and no reason is known for the rest. That table is the source of V, J and clone size, and D and trimming were worked out from the DNA. For this sample there are over 100,000 clones; over 75% appear just once. Together, the top ten hold about 4.6% of the sample.

The source of this sequence is an adult who received the AZD1222 COVID-19 vaccine. The rearranged segments are TRBV9 and TRBJ2-1; the D gene is possibly TRBD2, with 6 bases matching. This material consisted of peripheral blood, taken 28 days after the second AZD1222 dose. In nucleotide form, the sequence is TGTGCCAGCAGTGAGAGGGGTAGCGGTTACAATGAGCAGTTCTTC. It is translated as CASSERGSGYNEQFF.